A single sample is the source of the 15 T cell receptor beta chains below, sequenced in a study of sequential checkpoint blockade in melanoma. Described treatment: randomized to nivolumab then ipilimumab (arm A) or the reverse (arm B). Sequencing used immunoSEQ multiplex PCR; TCRdb keeps in-frame clones, though not all of them. The data contain about 18,000 clones, 45% to 65% of them singletons. The specimen was CD8+ T cells sorted from blood (inferred from file names), collected from a patient given nivolumab and ipilimumab in sequence. These receptors all stem from a human donor with melanoma.

The chain has TRBV28 and TRBJ1-2; D is undetermined. The CDR3 is 12 amino acids. CDR1 and CDR2 from the germline V gene are MDHEN and SYDVKM. The CDR3: CGASSYGYGYTF. CDR3 DNA: TGTGGGGCATCGTCCTATGGCTATGGCTACACCTTC.

The gene calls are TRBV28 and TRBJ1-1, with D perhaps TRBD1 (5 bases). The CDR3 contains 15 residues. Looked up from germline, CDR1 is MDHEN and CDR2 is SYDVKM. The V end was cut by 4 bases, the J end by 6 bases, with 18 bases between. The CDR3 loop is CASSWAGDPIPEAFF. For the CDR3, the DNA is TGTGCCAGCAGTTGGGCGGGGGACCCTATCCCTGAAGCTTTCTTT.

The rearrangement joins TRBV13 to TRBJ2-2, with 7 bases that match TRBD2. This CDR3 spans 17 amino acids. Germline V gene lookup returns CDR1 PRHDT and CDR2 FYEKMQ (reference sequence). Trimming removed 1 base from V and 4 bases from J; junction bases left unmatched: 9. CDR3 residues: CASSLVSAGVRTGELFF. As DNA, the CDR3 is TGTGCCAGCAGCTTAGTCTCCGCGGGAGTTCGCACCGGGGAGCTGTTTTTT.

This clone showed up just a few times. This rearrangement joins TRBV7-6 to TRBJ1-6; no clear D. Per the germline V gene, CDR1 is SGHVS and CDR2 is FNYEAQ. CDR3 length: 13 amino acids. Trimming took off 1 base at V and 7 bases at J, with 5 bases between the two ends. Written as DNA, the CDR3 is TGTGCCAGCAGCTTAGAACGGAATTCACCCCTCCACTTT. Translation gives CASSLERNSPLHF.

The chain recombines TRBV30 with TRBJ2-7; possible D gene TRBD2, 5 bases. The germline V gene has CDR1 GTSNPN and CDR2 SVGIG (reference sequence). The CDR3 is 15 amino acids. Trimming shortened V by 3 bases and J by 5 bases, and 20 bases separated the two germline ends. The CDR3 sequence is CAWSKTPGWRNEQYF. The CDR3 DNA reads TGTGCCTGGAGCAAAACTCCGGGATGGAGGAACGAGCAGTACTTC. Full variable domain (remainder filled in from reference TRBV30 and TRBJ2-7): SQTIHQWPATLVQPVGSPLSLECTVEGTSNPNLYWYRQAAGRGLQLLFYSVGIGQISSEVPQNLSASRPQDRQFILSSKKLLLSDSGFYLCAWSKTPGWRNEQYFGPGTRLTVT.

For the CDR3, the DNA is TGTGCCAGCAGCAGCCCCTCTAGGGGAAACATTCAGTACTTC. This encodes CASSSPSRGNIQYF. The chain links TRBV7-2 to TRBJ2-4; weak D call: TRBD1 (5 bases). The germline V gene encodes CDR1 SGHTA and CDR2 FQGNSA. This CDR3 comprises 14 residues. Trimming shortened V by 5 bases and J by 6 bases, and 14 bases separated the two germline ends.

The genes are TRBV7-9 and TRBJ2-1; D is possibly TRBD2 (5 bases). V lost 6 bases and J lost 4, with 10 bases in between. Germline lookup yields CDR1 SEHNR and CDR2 FQNEAQ (reference sequence). The CDR3 extends over 13 amino acids. The CDR3 spells CASRTGMYNEQFF. In nucleotides, the CDR3 is TGTGCCAGCAGAACCGGGATGTACAATGAGCAGTTCTTC. The variable domain in full, completed from reference TRBV7-9 and TRBJ2-1, reads DTGVSQNPRHKITKRGQNVTFRCDPISEHNRLYWYRQTLGQGPEFLTYFQNEAQLEKSRLLSDRFSAERPKGSFSTLEIQRTEQGDSAMYLCASRTGMYNEQFFGPGTRLTVL.

The chain employs TRBV5-5 and TRBJ2-7; 9 positions match TRBD1. The V gene's germline CDR1 is SGHKS and CDR2 YYEKEE (reference sequence). The CDR3 sequence is 12 residues long. V gave up 3 bases and J gave up 5 bases; unmatched junction bases: 0. The CDR3 DNA sequence: TGTGCCAGCAGCTGGACAGGGGACGAGCAGTACTTC. Its protein product is CASSWTGDEQYF.

This chain uses TRBV4-2 with TRBJ1-2, with 8 bases identical to TRBD1. V shed 6 bases, J shed 4 bases, and the junction held 7 bases outside the gene matches. CDR1 LGHNA and CDR2 YNFKEQ come from the germline V gene. The CDR3 length is 14 residues. The CDR3 loop is CASRNQGAVYGYTF. The DNA for the CDR3 is TGTGCCAGCAGAAATCAGGGGGCAGTCTATGGCTACACCTTC.

The chain carries TRBV6-1 and TRBJ1-1; D call uncertain. The CDR3 runs 14 residues. V lost 0 bases, J lost 4 bases, and 9 bases lay in between. From germline, CDR1 is MNHNS and CDR2 SASEGT. CDR3 region: CASSEARQITEAFF. CDR3 DNA sequence: TGTGCCAGCAGTGAAGCGCGGCAAATCACTGAAGCTTTCTTT.

The rearrangement uses TRBV30 and TRBJ1-2; a weak D match, TRBD1 (5 bases). CDR1 and CDR2 (germline): GTSNPN, SVGIG (reference sequence). The CDR3 length is 11 residues. The V and J ends lost 0 bases and 7 bases respectively, with 6 bases between them. The CDR3 region is CAWSVRGGYTF. DNA for the CDR3: TGTGCCTGGAGTGTAAGGGGTGGCTACACCTTC.

About this clone: A far larger clone differs by one base, so this is likely a read error. The chain employs TRBV6-4 and TRBJ2-3; 10 nucleotides agree with TRBD2. Germline V CDR1 and CDR2: MRHNA, SNTAGT. CDR3 length equals 15 residues. DNA for the CDR3: TGTGCCAGCAGTGACTCCGGGACTAGCGCAGATATGCAGTATTTT. This codes for CASSDSGTSADMQYF.

In this sample, this clone turned up a few times. This chain links TRBV19 with TRBJ1-4, with 7 bases identical to TRBD1. Looked up from germline, CDR1 is LNHDA and CDR2 is SQIVND (reference sequence). The CDR3 is 14 amino acids. V was clipped by 3 bases and J by 4 bases; unmatched bases: 2. CDR3 DNA: TGTGCCAGTAGTATGGACAGGTATAATGAAAAACTGTTTTTT. It translates to CASSMDRYNEKLFF.

This chain joins TRBV9 and TRBJ1-1; D is possibly TRBD1 (6 bases). This CDR3 region has 14 residues. Trimming took off 5 bases at V and 4 bases at J, with 15 bases between the two ends. Germline CDR1 reads SGDLS; CDR2 reads YYNGEE. The CDR3 loop reads CASRSYTGTTEAFF. For the CDR3, the DNA is TGTGCCAGCAGATCTTATACAGGGACCACTGAAGCTTTCTTT.

V is TRBV2 and J is TRBJ1-1; 7 positions match TRBD1. The CDR3 is 15 amino acids. V trimming: 2 bases; J trimming: 1 base; junction bases outside the gene matches: 4. Germline CDR1 SNHLY, CDR2 FYNNEI. The CDR3: CASSEFGQANTEAFF. CDR3 coding DNA: TGTGCCAGCAGTGAATTTGGACAGGCGAACACTGAAGCTTTCTTT.